Listed here are 26 T cell receptor beta chains from one sample, sequenced in a study of T cell changes during pregnancy in multiple sclerosis. Generated by immunoSEQ multiplex PCR, the TCRdb table keeps only in-frame clones and is missing some. The sample contains about 56,000 clones, approximately 87% of which appear only once. Specimen: peripheral blood from another person, used as feeder cells. The receptors were gathered from a human donor whose cells served as feeder cells for cultures in a pregnancy study.

The chain employs TRBV11-2 and TRBJ1-1; D is possibly TRBD1 (6 bases). The CDR3 runs to 17 residues. Trimming stripped 3 bases from V and 2 bases from J, with 19 bases between. The V gene's germline CDR1 is SGHAT and CDR2 FQNNGV. Here the CDR3 DNA reads TGTGCCAGCAGCTTCCGCTTTCAGGGGCGGGAAAACACTGAAGCTTTCTTT. Its translation is CASSFRFQGRENTEAFF.

The chain recombines TRBV11-2 with TRBJ1-2; D may be TRBD1 (6 bases). The CDR3 runs to 14 residues. Germline loops: CDR1 SGHAT, CDR2 FQNNGV. V was cut by 8 bases and J by 7 bases, with 20 bases left in between. CDR3 sequence reads: CASGGGPTPFGYTF. CDR3 in DNA: TGTGCCAGCGGAGGGGGACCGACTCCTTTTGGCTACACCTTC.

The chain couples TRBV27 to TRBJ1-2; tentative D call: TRBD1 (6 bases). The CDR3 totals 15 residues. The V and J ends lost 2 bases and 6 bases respectively, with 16 bases between them. Germline V gene sequence: CDR1 MNHEY, CDR2 SMNVEV (reference sequence). CDR3 nucleotides: TGTGCCAGCAGTTTAGTACAGGGTGGTTCGGATGGCTACACCTTC. It specifies CASSLVQGGSDGYTF.

V usage is TRBV5-6 and J usage is TRBJ1-4; D is unclear. Germline CDR1 reads SGHDT; CDR2 reads YYEEEE. Deletions cut 7 bases from V and 3 bases from J, with 22 bases between. There are 17 residues in the CDR3. The CDR3 bases are TGTGCCAGCGGGATCTCAATAGGGCAGCTCTCTAATGAAAAACTGTTTTTT. This encodes CASGISIGQLSNEKLFF.

This chain uses TRBV4-3 with TRBJ2-1; D not resolved. CDR3 size: 14 residues. Germline values: CDR1 LGHNA, CDR2 YSLEER. V lost 2 bases to trimming and J lost 4 bases, with 9 bases between them. In DNA, the CDR3 is TGCGCCAGCAGCCAACGCACCGGGTACAATGAGCAGTTCTTC. Encoded protein: CASSQRTGYNEQFF.

The rearrangement uses TRBV2 and TRBJ2-1; D may be TRBD2 (6 bases). Germline CDR1 and CDR2: SNHLY and FYNNEI. The CDR3 is made up of 13 amino acids. The V and J ends lost 8 bases and 7 bases respectively, with 15 bases between them. CDR3 in amino acids: CASLIPGRNEQFF. The CDR3 coding sequence is TGTGCCAGCTTGATCCCAGGGAGGAATGAGCAGTTCTTC.

J is TRBJ2-1 and V is TRBV5-8; 11 positions agree with TRBD1. This CDR3 is built from 16 residues. The germline gives CDR1 SGHTS, CDR2 YDEGEE. Trimming took 1 base from V and 8 from J; bases not matched to a gene: 8. CDR3 sequence reads: CASSLPGQGVWDEQFF. In DNA form, the CDR3 reads TGTGCCAGCAGCTTGCCGGGACAGGGGGTTTGGGATGAGCAGTTCTTC. The complete variable domain, with remaining parts taken from reference TRBV5-8 and TRBJ2-1, reads EAGVTQSPTHLIKTRGQQATLRCSPISGHTSVYWYQQALGLGLQFLLWYDEGEERNRGNFPPRFSGRQFPNYSSELNVNALELEDSALYLCASSLPGQGVWDEQFFGPGTRLTVL.

This clone has only one observation. The gene calls are TRBV2 and TRBJ1-2; 7 bases map to TRBD1. The V and J ends lost 4 bases and 4 bases, in that order; junction bases with no gene match: 0. CDR1 and CDR2 from the germline V gene are SNHLY and FYNNEI. The CDR3 covers 12 residues. The CDR3 nucleotides are TGTGCCAGCAGTGGGGACAGCTATGGCTACACCTTC. This sequence encodes CASSGDSYGYTF.

This clone turned up a few times. The J gene is TRBJ2-7, the V gene TRBV5-5; no definite D call. CDR1 is SGHKS and CDR2 is YYEKEE in the germline V gene (reference sequence). V was clipped by 2 bases and J by 3 bases, with 9 bases between them. CDR3 length: 13 residues. The CDR3 protein is CASSLRQVYEQYF. As DNA, the CDR3 is TGTGCCAGCAGCTTAAGGCAGGTCTACGAGCAGTACTTC.

The chain's CDR3 is CASSLREQNSPLHF. Here the CDR3 DNA reads TGTGCCAGCAGCTTAAGGGAACAGAATTCACCCCTCCACTTT. The chain couples TRBV11-2 to TRBJ1-6; D gene ambiguous. The CDR3 contains 14 residues. V was cut by 2 bases and J by 7 bases, with 9 bases left in between. The germline CDR1 and CDR2 sequences are SGHAT and FQNNGV. The full variable domain, in which reference TRBV11-2 and TRBJ1-6 provide the parts outside the CDR3, is EAGVAQSPRYKIIEKRQSVAFWCNPISGHATLYWYQQILGQGPKLLIQFQNNGVVDDSQLPKDRFSAERLKGVDSTLKIQPAKLEDSAVYLCASSLREQNSPLHFGNGTRLTVT.

The genes are TRBV13 and TRBJ2-5, with D possibly being TRBD1 (6 bases). CDR3 length equals 16 residues. Germline values: CDR1 PRHDT, CDR2 FYEKMQ (reference sequence). Trimming stripped 2 bases from V and 2 bases from J, with 15 bases between. CDR3 in amino acids: CASSLRVTGSQETQYF. The CDR3 DNA sequence: TGTGCCAGCAGCTTACGTGTTACAGGGTCACAAGAGACCCAGTACTTC.

The J gene is TRBJ2-1, the V gene TRBV27; 9 bases are shared with TRBD2. CDR3 length equals 15 residues. Germline V gene data show CDR1 as MNHEY and CDR2 as SMNVEV (reference sequence). Losses at the gene ends were 4 bases for V and 8 bases for J; bases not matched to a gene: 9. As DNA, the CDR3 is TGTGCCAGCAGTTACAAGGCGGGAGGGCCCCATGAGCAGTTCTTC. This gives the protein CASSYKAGGPHEQFF.

This clone was counted between two and nine times. The chain couples TRBV30 to TRBJ2-3, with a weak D call TRBD1 (5 bases). CDR3 length: 15 amino acids. V lost 2 bases, J lost 2 bases, and 14 bases lay in between. From germline, CDR1 is GTSNPN and CDR2 SVGIG (reference sequence). CDR3 in DNA: TGTGCCTGGAGTCTATCCGGACAAGCCACAGATACGCAGTATTTT. Amino acid sequence: CAWSLSGQATDTQYF.

This chain connects TRBV11-2 to TRBJ1-5; D gene unclear. The CDR3 sequence is 14 residues long. CDR1 is SGHAT and CDR2 is FQNNGV in the germline V gene. Trimming took off 1 base at V and 2 bases at J, with 6 bases between the two ends. This CDR3 reads CASSLVGGNQPQHF. The CDR3 nucleotides are TGTGCCAGCAGCTTAGTCGGGGGCAATCAGCCCCAGCATTTT.

The chain employs TRBV6-4 and TRBJ1-1; a possible D gene is TRBD1 (6 bases). CDR3 size: 14 residues. Trimming removed 6 bases at V and 6 bases at J, with 17 bases between. Germline CDR1 and CDR2: MRHNA and SNTAGT. CDR3 sequence (DNA): TGTGCCAGCAGGAGAGGGTGGGGGCGCGCTGAAGCTTTCTTT. Translated: CASRRGWGRAEAFF.

This sequence joins TRBV6-7 and TRBJ2-7, with TRBD1 matching 8 bases. TRBV6-7 is an open reading frame whose function is uncertain. CDR3 length: 15 amino acids. The V and J ends lost 0 bases and 5 bases, in that order; junction bases with no gene match: 6. CDR3 DNA sequence: TGTGCCAGCAGTTACTCCCGGGACAGGAACGACGAGCAGTACTTC. This encodes CASSYSRDRNDEQYF.

This chain links TRBV28 with TRBJ2-1; 10 bases agree with TRBD1. CDR3 length: 15 residues. Germline CDR1 reads MDHEN; CDR2 reads SYDVKM. V shed 8 bases and J 6 bases; nucleotides not matched to a gene: 10. The CDR3 loop reads CASSDLDRGGNEQFF. CDR3 coding DNA: TGTGCCAGCTCCGATTTGGACAGGGGGGGCAATGAGCAGTTCTTC.

The rearrangement joins TRBV5-4 to TRBJ2-2; D may match TRBD1 or TRBD2 (5 bases each). This CDR3 spans 15 amino acids. V was cut by 0 bases and J by 4 bases, with 10 bases left in between. Germline V gene sequence: CDR1 SGHNT, CDR2 YYREEE (reference sequence). The CDR3 DNA reads as TGTGCCAGCAGCTTGGCCCATGGGGGCACCGGGGAGCTGTTTTTT. This gives the protein CASSLAHGGTGELFF.

The chain employs TRBV7-6 and TRBJ2-7, with D perhaps TRBD1 or TRBD2 (5 bases each). V shed 5 bases and J shed 2 bases, with 10 bases lying between them. The length of the CDR3 is 13 residues. Germline V lookup: CDR1 SGHVS, CDR2 FNYEAQ. CDR3 loop: CASSGQGAYEQYF. DNA for the CDR3: TGTGCCAGCAGCGGGCAGGGAGCCTACGAGCAGTACTTC. Drawing the rest from reference TRBV7-6 and TRBJ2-7, the complete variable domain is GAGVSQSPRYKVTKRGQDVALRCDPISGHVSLYWYRQALGQGPEFLTYFNYEAQQDKSGLPNDRFSAERPEGSISTLTIQRTEQRDSAMYRCASSGQGAYEQYFGPGTRLTVT.

V and J are TRBV14 and TRBJ2-1, with D hard to call. The CDR3 is 16 amino acids. V shed 1 base and J shed 0 bases, with 10 bases lying between them. The germline gives CDR1 SGHDN, CDR2 FVKESK. CDR3 residues: CASSQAGGASYNEQFF. For the CDR3, the DNA is TGTGCCAGCAGCCAAGCAGGCGGCGCCTCCTACAATGAGCAGTTCTTC.

The chain links TRBV5-1 to TRBJ1-4, with D possibly matching TRBD1 (6 bases). The germline gives CDR1 SGHRS, CDR2 YFSETQ. V gave up 4 bases and J gave up 1 base, with 8 bases separating them. The length of the CDR3 is 14 residues. The CDR3 sequence is CASSIQGTNEKLFF. As DNA, the CDR3 is TGCGCCAGCAGCATACAGGGAACTAATGAAAAACTGTTTTTT.

This rearrangement joins TRBV7-2 to TRBJ2-1, with 8 bases that match TRBD1. With V trimmed by 1 base and J by 3 bases, 2 bases remained unmatched. The V gene's germline CDR1 is SGHTA and CDR2 FQGNSA. The CDR3 extends over 15 amino acids. The CDR3 protein is CASSLGQGIYNEQFF. The CDR3 nucleotides read TGTGCCAGCAGCTTAGGACAGGGGATCTACAATGAGCAGTTCTTC. Full variable domain (remainder filled in from reference TRBV7-2 and TRBJ2-1): GAGVSQSPSNKVTEKGKDVELRCDPISGHTALYWYRQSLGQGLEFLIYFQGNSAPDKSGLPSDRFSAERTGGSVSTLTIQRTQQEDSAVYLCASSLGQGIYNEQFFGPGTRLTVL.

The chain carries TRBV29-1 and TRBJ2-3; TRBD2 matches 8 bases. Germline loops: CDR1 SQVTM, CDR2 ANQGSEA. The CDR3 totals 14 residues. J gave up 6 bases and V 3 bases, and 8 bases lay outside the gene matches. The CDR3, as DNA: TGCAGCGTTGACACCGGGAGGGGGGGGGATACGCAGTATTTT. Its protein is CSVDTGRGGDTQYF.

The chain employs TRBV11-2 and TRBJ2-1; a possible D gene is TRBD1 (6 bases). The germline gives CDR1 SGHAT, CDR2 FQNNGV. The CDR3 is 14 residues long. Trimming pared 2 bases from V and 9 bases from J, leaving 14 bases between. CDR3 in amino acids: CASSLRSGVSEQFF. CDR3 coding DNA: TGTGCCAGCAGCTTACGGTCAGGGGTCTCTGAGCAGTTCTTC. Full variable domain (rest looked up from reference TRBV11-2 and TRBJ2-1): EAGVAQSPRYKIIEKRQSVAFWCNPISGHATLYWYQQILGQGPKLLIQFQNNGVVDDSQLPKDRFSAERLKGVDSTLKIQPAKLEDSAVYLCASSLRSGVSEQFFGPGTRLTVL.

Only one count was recorded for this clone. The rearrangement links TRBV11-3 to TRBJ1-3, with no clear D. CDR3 length: 17 amino acids. Germline CDR1 and CDR2: SGHNT and YENEEA. This CDR3 is CATKGFRRVLPGNTIYF. CDR3 nucleotides: TGTGCTACAAAGGGCTTTCGAAGGGTCCTCCCTGGAAACACCATATATTTT.

The chain carries TRBV6-6 and TRBJ1-5; TRBD1 matches at 8 bases. The CDR3 is 15 amino acids. Germline CDR1 and CDR2: MNHNY and SVGAGI (reference sequence). The junction had 2 bases not matched to a gene; V was cut back by 0 bases and J by 4 bases. The CDR3: CASSYSQGVNQPQHF. The CDR3 DNA is TGTGCCAGCAGTTACTCACAGGGGGTGAATCAGCCCCAGCATTTT.